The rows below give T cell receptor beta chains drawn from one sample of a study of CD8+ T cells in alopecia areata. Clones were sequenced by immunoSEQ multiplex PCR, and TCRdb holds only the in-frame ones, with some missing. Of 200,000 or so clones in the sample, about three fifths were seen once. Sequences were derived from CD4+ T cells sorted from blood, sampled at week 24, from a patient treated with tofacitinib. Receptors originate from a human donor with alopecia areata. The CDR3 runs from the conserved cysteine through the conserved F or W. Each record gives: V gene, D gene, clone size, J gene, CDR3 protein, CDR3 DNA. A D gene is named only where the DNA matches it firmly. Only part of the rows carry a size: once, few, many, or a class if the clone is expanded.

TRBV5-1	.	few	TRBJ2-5	CASSLDSAGETQYF	TGCGCCAGCAGCTTGGACAGTGCGGGAGAGACCCAGTACTTC
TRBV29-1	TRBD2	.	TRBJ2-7	CSVIGLAGTYEQYF	TGCAGCGTTATAGGACTAGCGGGGACCTACGAGCAGTACTTC
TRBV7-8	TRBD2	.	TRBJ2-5	CASSLYSAGGQETQYF	TGTGCCAGCAGCTTATATTCCGCGGGAGGGCAAGAGACCCAGTACTTC
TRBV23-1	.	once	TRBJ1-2	CASSQWGREDYGYTF	TGCGCCAGCAGTCAATGGGGCAGGGAGGACTATGGCTACACCTTC
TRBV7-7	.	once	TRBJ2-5	CASSRAGIGETQYF	TGTGCCAGCAGCCGCGCTGGGATCGGAGAGACCCAGTACTTC
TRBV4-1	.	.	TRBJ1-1	CASSLDLQGNTEAFF	TGCGCCAGCAGCCTCGATCTACAGGGGAACACTGAAGCTTTCTTT
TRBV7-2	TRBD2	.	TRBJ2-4	CASSSSSGGEAKNIQYF	TGTGCCAGCAGCTCCTCTAGCGGGGGTGAAGCCAAAAACATTCAGTACTTC
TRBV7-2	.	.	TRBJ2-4	CASSLGGREANIQYF	TGTGCCAGCAGCTTAGGCGGCAGGGAGGCGAACATTCAGTACTTC
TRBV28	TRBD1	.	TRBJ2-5	CASDSDRGSETQYF	TGTGCCAGCGACTCGGACAGGGGGAGCGAGACCCAGTACTTC
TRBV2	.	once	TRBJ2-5	CASRGDIVETQYF	TGTGCCAGCAGGGGGGACATCGTAGAGACCCAGTACTTC
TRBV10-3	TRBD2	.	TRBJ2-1	CATLAGVTYNEQFF	TGTGCCACCCTAGCGGGAGTAACCTACAATGAGCAGTTCTTC
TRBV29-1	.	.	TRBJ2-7	CSVDPGQGPGEQYF	TGCAGCGTTGATCCTGGCCAGGGGCCTGGCGAGCAGTACTTC
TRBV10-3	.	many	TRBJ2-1	CAISELGNEQFF	TGTGCCATCAGTGAGTTGGGCAATGAGCAGTTCTTC
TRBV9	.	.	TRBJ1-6	CASSVGTNSPLHF	TGTGCCAGCAGCGTAGGGACCAATTCACCCCTCCACTTT
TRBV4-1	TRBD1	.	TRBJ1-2	CASSQDRGRYYGYTF	TGCGCCAGCAGCCAAGACAGGGGGCGGTACTATGGCTACACCTTC
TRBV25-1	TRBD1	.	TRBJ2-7	CASSAPGTGPGSEQYF	TGTGCCAGCAGTGCTCCCGGGACAGGGCCGGGGAGCGAGCAGTACTTC
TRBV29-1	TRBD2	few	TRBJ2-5	CSVAGGPQTQYF	TGCAGCGTCGCGGGAGGGCCACAGACCCAGTACTTC
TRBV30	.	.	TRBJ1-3	CAWSVQRNTIYF	TGTGCCTGGAGTGTACAAAGAAACACCATATATTTT
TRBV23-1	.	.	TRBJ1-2	CASSQSVGGRPQRDYGYTF	TGCGCCAGCAGTCAATCGGTCGGGGGGCGGCCCCAGAGGGACTATGGCTACACCTTC
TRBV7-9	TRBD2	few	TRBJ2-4	CASSPWTSEKNIQYF	TGTGCCAGCAGCCCGTGGACTAGCGAGAAAAACATTCAGTACTTC
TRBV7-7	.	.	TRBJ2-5	CASSLNPQETQYF	TGTGCCAGCAGCTTAAATCCACAAGAGACCCAGTACTTC
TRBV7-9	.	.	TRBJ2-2	CASSSIGSGELFF	TGTGCCAGCAGCTCAATAGGATCTGGGGAGCTGTTTTTT
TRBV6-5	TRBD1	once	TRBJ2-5	CASRSTGGPQETQYF	TGTGCCAGCAGATCGACAGGGGGCCCACAAGAGACCCAGTACTTC
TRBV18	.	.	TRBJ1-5	CASSPGYSNQPQHF	TGTGCCAGCTCACCAGGGTATAGCAATCAGCCCCAGCATTTT
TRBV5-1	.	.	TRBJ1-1	CASKGDMNTEAFF	TGCGCCAGCAAGGGGGACATGAACACTGAAGCTTTCTTT
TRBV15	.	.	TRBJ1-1	CATSRDKGAQNTEAFF	TGTGCCACCAGCAGAGATAAAGGGGCGCAGAACACTGAAGCTTTCTTT
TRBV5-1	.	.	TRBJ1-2	CASSPDSEGYGYTF	TGCGCCAGCAGCCCGGACAGTGAAGGCTATGGCTACACCTTC
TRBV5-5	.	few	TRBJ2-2	CASSYRTSNTGELFF	TGTGCCAGCAGCTATCGGACATCGAACACCGGGGAGCTGTTTTTT
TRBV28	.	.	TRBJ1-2	CASRMGADYGYTF	TGTGCCAGCAGGATGGGGGCGGACTATGGCTACACCTTC
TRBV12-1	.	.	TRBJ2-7	CASSRTAVGQYF	TGTGCCAGCAGCCGGACAGCAGTGGGTCAGTACTTC
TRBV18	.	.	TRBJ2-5	CASSPPFRGETQYF	TGTGCCAGCTCCCCCCCCTTCCGTGGGGAGACCCAGTACTTC
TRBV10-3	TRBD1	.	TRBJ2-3	CAISDLDRAADTQYF	TGTGCCATCAGTGACCTGGACAGGGCCGCAGATACGCAGTATTTT
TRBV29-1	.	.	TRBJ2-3	CSVAASLAASSTDTQYF	TGCAGCGTTGCGGCCTCCCTAGCAGCTTCTAGCACAGATACGCAGTATTTT
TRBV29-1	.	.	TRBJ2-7	CSVEDWDGSGPSYEQYF	TGCAGCGTTGAAGATTGGGACGGTTCGGGTCCATCCTACGAGCAGTACTTC
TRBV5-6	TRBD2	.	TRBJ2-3	CASRPFAGADTQYF	TGTGCCAGCAGACCATTCGCGGGAGCGGATACGCAGTATTTT
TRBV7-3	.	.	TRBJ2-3	CASSERATDTQYF	TGTGCCAGCAGCGAGAGAGCCACAGATACGCAGTATTTT
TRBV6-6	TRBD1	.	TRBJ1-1	CASSYRQGWTEAFF	TGTGCCAGCAGTTATCGACAGGGTTGGACTGAAGCTTTCTTT
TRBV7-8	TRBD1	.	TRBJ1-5	CASSLEQGAFSNQPQHF	TGTGCCAGCAGCTTAGAGCAGGGGGCGTTCAGCAATCAGCCCCAGCATTTT
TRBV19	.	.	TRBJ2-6	CASSTQGSGANVLTF	TGTGCCAGTAGTACCCAGGGCTCTGGGGCCAACGTCCTGACTTTC
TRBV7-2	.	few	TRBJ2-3	CASSFGGPSYTDTQYF	TGTGCCAGCAGCTTCGGTGGGCCGTCGTACACAGATACGCAGTATTTT
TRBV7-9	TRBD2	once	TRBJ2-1	CASSLSPGRGGGDEQFF	TGTGCCAGCAGCTTAAGCCCAGGGCGCGGGGGAGGCGATGAGCAGTTCTTC
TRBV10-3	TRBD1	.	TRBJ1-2	CAISERGTGQGRYGYTF	TGTGCCATCAGTGAGAGGGGGACTGGACAGGGACGATATGGCTACACCTTC
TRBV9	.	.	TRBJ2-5	CASSVGISGDQETQYF	TGTGCCAGCAGCGTAGGAATTAGCGGAGACCAAGAGACCCAGTACTTC
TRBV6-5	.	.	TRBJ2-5	CASSSKIGTQYF	TGTGCCAGCAGTTCGAAGATCGGGACCCAGTACTTC
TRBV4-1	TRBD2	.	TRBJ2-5	CASSQGTSGRAGLETQYF	TGCGCCAGCAGCCAAGGGACTAGCGGGAGGGCAGGCTTAGAGACCCAGTACTTC
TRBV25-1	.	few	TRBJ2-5	CASSGEPGGWETQYF	TGTGCCAGCAGTGGAGAGCCAGGAGGTTGGGAGACCCAGTACTTC
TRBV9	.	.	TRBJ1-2	CASSDLEGGYGYTF	TGTGCCAGCAGCGACCTTGAGGGCGGCTATGGCTACACCTTC
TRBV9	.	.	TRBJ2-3	CASSVGGGNSPDTQYF	TGTGCCAGCAGCGTAGGAGGAGGGAATAGCCCAGATACGCAGTATTTT
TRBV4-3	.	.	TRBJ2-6	CASSSPGANVLTF	TGCGCCAGCAGCTCCCCTGGGGCCAACGTCCTGACTTTC
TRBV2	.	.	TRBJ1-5	CASSELRDQPQHF	TGTGCCAGCAGTGAACTCAGGGATCAGCCCCAGCATTTT
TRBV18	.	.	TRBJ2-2	CASSPVRRNTGELFF	TGTGCCAGCTCACCAGTGAGAAGAAACACCGGGGAGCTGTTTTTT